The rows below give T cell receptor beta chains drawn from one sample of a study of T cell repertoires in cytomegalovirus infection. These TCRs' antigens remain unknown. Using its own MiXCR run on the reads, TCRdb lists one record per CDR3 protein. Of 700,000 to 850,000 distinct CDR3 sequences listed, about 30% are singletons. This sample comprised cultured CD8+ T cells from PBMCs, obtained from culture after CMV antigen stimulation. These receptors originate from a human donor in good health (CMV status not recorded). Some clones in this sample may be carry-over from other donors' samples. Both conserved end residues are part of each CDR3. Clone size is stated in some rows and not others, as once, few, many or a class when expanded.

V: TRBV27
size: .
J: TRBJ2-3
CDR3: CASSPMWSADTQYF

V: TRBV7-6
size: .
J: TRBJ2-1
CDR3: CASPLSGGGDEQFF

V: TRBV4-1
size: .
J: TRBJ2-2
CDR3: CASSPLETGELFF

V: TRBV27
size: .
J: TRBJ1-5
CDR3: CASSFYWDQPQHF

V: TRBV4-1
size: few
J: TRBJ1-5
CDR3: CASSPRPGVYQPQHF

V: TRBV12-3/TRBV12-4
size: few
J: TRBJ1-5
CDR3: CASSPGDRGDQPQHF

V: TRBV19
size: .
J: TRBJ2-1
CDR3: CASSIGLAEQFF

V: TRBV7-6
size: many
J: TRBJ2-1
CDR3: CASSLLAGVSYNEQFF

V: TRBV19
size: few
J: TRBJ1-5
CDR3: CASSMASNQPQHF

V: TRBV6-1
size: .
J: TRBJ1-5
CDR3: CASSDSGGQPQHF

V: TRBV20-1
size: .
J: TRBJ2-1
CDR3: CSASSGGAFPPEQFF

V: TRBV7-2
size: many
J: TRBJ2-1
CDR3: CASSSRTGGGNEQFF

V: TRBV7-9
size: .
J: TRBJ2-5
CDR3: CASSLESNQETQYF

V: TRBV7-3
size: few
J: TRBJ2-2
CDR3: CASRENWSGYTGELFF

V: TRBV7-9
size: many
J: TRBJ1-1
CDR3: CASSLVGGAGTEAFF

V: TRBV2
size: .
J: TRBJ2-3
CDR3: CASSDGTGWQDTQYF

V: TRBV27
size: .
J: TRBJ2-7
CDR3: CASTQGGSAYEQYF

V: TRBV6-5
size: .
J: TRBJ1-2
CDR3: CASSYSRTGDGYTF

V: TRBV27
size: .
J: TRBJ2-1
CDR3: CASSLSVLDEQFF

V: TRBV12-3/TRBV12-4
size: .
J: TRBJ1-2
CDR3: CASTQGGGDGYTF

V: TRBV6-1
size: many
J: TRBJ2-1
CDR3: CASTHAGGAYSENNEQFF

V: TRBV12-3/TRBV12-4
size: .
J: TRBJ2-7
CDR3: CASSDGPYEQYF

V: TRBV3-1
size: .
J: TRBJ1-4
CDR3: CASSTEGGTNEKLFF

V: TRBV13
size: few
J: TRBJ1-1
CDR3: CASSLGRGPAFF

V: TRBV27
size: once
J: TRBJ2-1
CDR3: CTSRPGTGVYNEQFF

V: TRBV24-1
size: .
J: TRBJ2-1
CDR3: CATSDSDFNEQFF

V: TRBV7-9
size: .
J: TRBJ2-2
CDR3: CASSEQGRYTGELFF

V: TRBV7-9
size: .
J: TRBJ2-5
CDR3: CASSVRPTETQYF

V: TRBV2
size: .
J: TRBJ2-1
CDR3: CASGYSGGVHNEQFF

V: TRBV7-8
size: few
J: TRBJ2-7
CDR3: CASSSTGPSYEQYF

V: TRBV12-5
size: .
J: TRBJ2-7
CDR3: CASGLGGSSSYEQYF

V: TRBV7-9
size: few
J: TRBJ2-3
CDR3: CASSRLGPDTQYF

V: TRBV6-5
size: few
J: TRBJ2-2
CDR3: CASSYSAGLGGELFF

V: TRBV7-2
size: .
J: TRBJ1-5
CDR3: CASCRGLGQPQHF

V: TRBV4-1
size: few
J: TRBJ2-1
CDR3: CASSQYLSRNEQFF

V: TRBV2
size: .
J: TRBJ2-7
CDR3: CASSEGTGTDYEQYF

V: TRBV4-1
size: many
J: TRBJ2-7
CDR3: CASSHTTQGSPYEQYF

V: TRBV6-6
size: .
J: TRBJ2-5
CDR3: CASSERWGEETQYF

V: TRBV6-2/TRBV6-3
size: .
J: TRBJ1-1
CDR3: CTSSRRTEAFF

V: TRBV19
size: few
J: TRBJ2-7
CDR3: CASSMLDSEQYF

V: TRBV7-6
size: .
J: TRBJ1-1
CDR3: CASSLVGESNTEAFF

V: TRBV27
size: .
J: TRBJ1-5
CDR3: CAAGQGASQPQHF

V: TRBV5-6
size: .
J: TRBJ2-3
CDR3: CASSLEGRTTDTQYF

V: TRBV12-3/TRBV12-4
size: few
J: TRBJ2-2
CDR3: CASNPENTGELFF

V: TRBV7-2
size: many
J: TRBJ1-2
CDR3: CASSLSRTGGSGYTF

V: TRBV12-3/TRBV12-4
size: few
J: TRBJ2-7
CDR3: CANEVDGGKIEQYF

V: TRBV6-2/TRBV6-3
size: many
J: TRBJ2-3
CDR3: CASATTDTQYF

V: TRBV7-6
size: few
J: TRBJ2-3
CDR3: CASSSREGGASSTDTQYF

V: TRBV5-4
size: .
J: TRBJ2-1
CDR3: CASRARGELYNEQFF

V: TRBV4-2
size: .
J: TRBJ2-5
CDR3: CASSQETGGLQETQYF